Following are 24 T cell receptor beta chains from one sample sequenced in a study of beta chain features in type 1 diabetes. Findings of the study overall: Type 1 diabetes patients showed a moderate but significant shortening of TCRB CDR3s in all four CD4+ subsets.

The sequenced template was cDNA made from the entire isolated RNA. Repertoires were generated with immunoSEQ multiplex PCR, while TCRdb's copy carries only in-frame clones and drops some. This sample has 630,000 or so clones; about 14% occur once, and the top ten carry 0.035% to 0.04%. Their recognized antigens are unknown. The sequencing sample was made of naive CD4+ T cells from blood. The receptors were sampled from a man aged 18 to 30 with type 1 diabetes.

The rearrangement joins TRBV7-2 to TRBJ2-7, with TRBD1 as a possible D gene (6 bases). Deletions cut 5 bases from V and 5 bases from J, with 16 bases between. CDR1 is SGHTA, CDR2 FQGNSA, per germline. This CDR3 region has 14 residues. This chain's CDR3 is CASSPPGRGDEQYF. CDR3 DNA: TGTGCCAGCAGCCCGCCCGGCAGGGGTGACGAGCAGTACTTC.

The rearrangement joins TRBV28 to TRBJ2-2; 8 bases align to TRBD2. In germline, CDR1 is MDHEN, CDR2 SYDVKM. This CDR3 is 13 amino acids long. The J segment lost 5 bases and the V segment lost 11 bases, leaving 7 bases of the junction unmatched. For the CDR3, the DNA is TGTGCCGGACTAGCAAGGGCAACCGGGGAGCTGTTTTTT. Translated: CAGLARATGELFF.

The chain uses TRBV7-2 and TRBJ1-2; D perhaps matches TRBD1 (6 bases). This CDR3 has 17 amino acids. Germline V gives CDR1 SGHTA, CDR2 FQGNSA. Trimming stripped 5 bases from V and 4 bases from J, with 23 bases between. The CDR3 DNA reads as TGTGCCAGCAGCCAAGGACGCTCCGGGGGGCTAGGCTATGGCTACACCTTC. This translates into CASSQGRSGGLGYGYTF.

The chain has TRBV7-9 and TRBJ2-2; D is undetermined. The CDR3 is made up of 13 amino acids. Trimming took 5 bases from V and 6 from J, leaving 10 bases between them. The germline CDR1 and CDR2 sequences are SEHNR and FQNEAQ (reference sequence). The CDR3 DNA follows: TGTGCCAGCAGCCCCCCAGGCCCCGGGGAGCTGTTTTTT. Its translation: CASSPPGPGELFF.

This clone has more than one count but fewer than ten. Written as DNA, the CDR3 is TGTGCCAGCAGCTTGGGACTAGCGGGCGGGGAGCTGTTTTTT. Residues: CASSLGLAGGELFF. V and J are TRBV11-2 and TRBJ2-2, with 12 positions matching TRBD2. The CDR3 length is 14 residues. J was trimmed by 7 bases and V by 3 bases; bases with no gene match: 0. Germline CDR1 reads SGHAT; CDR2 reads FQNNGV.

The chain recombines TRBV30 with TRBJ2-1; 7 bases map to TRBD1. Unmatched junction bases numbered 6, after V lost 0 bases and J lost 7 bases. Germline CDR1 and CDR2: GTSNPN and SVGIG (reference sequence). The CDR3 is 14 amino acids. CDR3 nucleotide sequence: TGTGCCTGGAGTGTCGACAGGGTCGATAATGAGCAGTTCTTC. Its protein is CAWSVDRVDNEQFF.

The J gene is TRBJ2-5, the V gene TRBV11-2; 8 nucleotides agree with TRBD2. The CDR3 has 14 residues. Germline lookup yields CDR1 SGHAT and CDR2 FQNNGV. J lost 9 bases, V lost 4 bases, and 10 bases had no gene match. In DNA, the CDR3 is TGTGCCAGCAGCTCACGTAGCGGGGCCGAGGCCCAGTACTTC. Amino acids: CASSSRSGAEAQYF. The whole variable domain, remainder taken from reference TRBV11-2 and TRBJ2-5, is EAGVAQSPRYKIIEKRQSVAFWCNPISGHATLYWYQQILGQGPKLLIQFQNNGVVDDSQLPKDRFSAERLKGVDSTLKIQPAKLEDSAVYLCASSSRSGAEAQYFGPGTRLLVL.

V gene TRBV6-5 combines with J gene TRBJ2-3; no clear D gene. Germline-derived CDR1 and CDR2 are MNHEY and SVGAGI. Deletions cut 5 bases from V and 5 bases from J, with 2 bases between. This CDR3 comprises 10 residues. The CDR3 loop is CASSLDTQYF. The CDR3 DNA is TGTGCCAGCAGTCTAGATACGCAGTATTTT.

The V call is TRBV19, the J call TRBJ2-7; no clear D gene. V lost 1 base to trimming and J lost 0 bases, with 10 bases between them. Germline V gives CDR1 LNHDA, CDR2 SQIVND (reference sequence). This CDR3 is built from 15 residues. DNA of the CDR3: TGTGCCAGTAGTATAGGACTCCGGAGCTCCTACGAGCAGTACTTC. This gives the protein CASSIGLRSSYEQYF.

The chain combines TRBV7-2 with TRBJ1-5; D unresolved. The germline V and J ends were trimmed by 1 base and 0 bases, with 13 bases remaining between them. There are 17 residues in the CDR3. Looked up from germline, CDR1 is SGHTA and CDR2 is FQGNSA. The CDR3 DNA reads TGTGCCAGCAGCTTAGGAGCGGTAGGGTATAGCAATCAGCCCCAGCATTTT. The encoded protein is CASSLGAVGYSNQPQHF.

The rearrangement links TRBV30 to TRBJ1-3; D gene unclear. V lost 2 bases and J 0 bases, leaving 14 bases between the germline ends. Germline V CDR1 and CDR2: GTSNPN, SVGIG (reference sequence). This CDR3 comprises 16 residues. This CDR3 is CAWSRAALLSGNTIYF. The CDR3 DNA reads TGTGCCTGGAGTAGGGCAGCGCTGCTCTCTGGAAACACCATATATTTT.

The table lists this clone with a few counts. V usage is TRBV21-1 and J usage is TRBJ2-7; the table's D call, TRBD2, was not checked against the DNA. TRBV21-1 is tagged as a pseudogene. This CDR3 has 18 amino acids. CDR3 loop: CASSKAFYYETSDYEQYF. In nucleotides, the CDR3 is TGTGCCAGCAGCAAAGCTTTTTACTACGAAACTAGCGACTACGAGCAGTACTTC.

The chain has TRBV5-8 and TRBJ2-7; 7 bases agree with TRBD1. V trimming: 1 base; J trimming: 4 bases; junction bases outside the gene matches: 8. The germline gives CDR1 SGHTS, CDR2 YDEGEE. The CDR3 is 15 residues long. DNA for the CDR3: TGTGCCAGCAGCTTGCTGGGACAGATGGGATACGAGCAGTACTTC. As protein: CASSLLGQMGYEQYF.

This clone was observed many times. The V and J genes are TRBV9 and TRBJ2-6; the D is unclear. V was pared by 10 bases and J by 1 base, with 6 bases between. The CDR3 spans 12 residues. Germline lookup yields CDR1 SGDLS and CDR2 YYNGEE. The CDR3 loop reads CADLSGANVLTF. CDR3 coding DNA: TGTGCCGACCTGTCTGGGGCCAACGTCCTGACTTTC.

V and J are TRBV5-4 and TRBJ1-5; D is uncertain. This CDR3 region has 14 residues. Germline V gives CDR1 SGHNT, CDR2 YYREEE (reference sequence). Trimming shortened V by 0 bases and J by 5 bases, and 9 bases separated the two germline ends. CDR3 DNA: TGTGCCAGCAGCTTGGGGGGTCGCGATCAGCCCCAGCATTTT. Translation gives CASSLGGRDQPQHF.

V usage is TRBV7-2 and J usage is TRBJ2-1; 12 nucleotides align to TRBD2. V lost 3 bases, J lost 4 bases, and 10 bases stayed unmatched. CDR3 length: 18 residues. Germline V CDR1 and CDR2: SGHTA, FQGNSA. The CDR3: CASSFGRLAGVNYNEQFF. CDR3 nucleotides: TGTGCCAGCAGCTTTGGTCGACTAGCGGGGGTCAATTACAATGAGCAGTTCTTC.

This clone was counted only a few times. The rearrangement joins TRBV28 to TRBJ2-1, with D unresolved. Trimming removed 6 bases from V and 3 bases from J, with 6 bases in between. CDR1 and CDR2 from the germline V gene are MDHEN and SYDVKM. This CDR3 region has 12 residues. The CDR3 bases are TGTGCCAGCAGCCCATTCTACAATGAGCAGTTCTTC. Amino acids: CASSPFYNEQFF.

The sample holds a few counts of this clone. This chain links TRBV7-9 with TRBJ1-5; D is unclear. V shed 2 bases and J shed 4 bases, with 6 bases lying between them. This CDR3 spans 13 amino acids. Germline-derived CDR1 and CDR2 are SEHNR and FQNEAQ (reference sequence). This chain's CDR3 is CASSLYGNQPQHF. CDR3 DNA: TGTGCCAGCAGCTTATACGGAAATCAGCCCCAGCATTTT. The whole variable domain, filled in from reference TRBV7-9 and TRBJ1-5, reads DTGVSQNPRHKITKRGQNVTFRCDPISEHNRLYWYRQTLGQGPEFLTYFQNEAQLEKSRLLSDRFSAERPKGSFSTLEIQRTEQGDSAMYLCASSLYGNQPQHFGDGTRLSIL.

This clone was seen more than once but under ten times. This chain links TRBV7-9 with TRBJ1-5, with TRBD1 identical over 7 bases. V was pared by 5 bases and J by 4 bases, with 11 bases of the junction left unmatched. The CDR3 has 16 amino acids. Germline V gene lookup returns CDR1 SEHNR and CDR2 FQNEAQ (reference sequence). CDR3 sequence reads: CASSPTDRVANQPQHF. The CDR3 DNA reads TGTGCCAGCAGCCCAACCGACAGGGTCGCTAATCAGCCCCAGCATTTT.

This clone was counted a single time. The CDR3 nucleotides are TGTGCCTGGAGCCCTACCTTCTCTGGAAACACCATATATTTT. It codes for CAWSPTFSGNTIYF. This chain uses TRBV30 with TRBJ1-3; D is uncertain. The CDR3 runs 14 residues. The V gene lost 3 bases and the J gene lost 0 bases, with 9 bases spanning the gap. The germline CDR1 and CDR2 sequences are GTSNPN and SVGIG (reference sequence). Full variable domain (rest looked up from reference TRBV30 and TRBJ1-3): SQTIHQWPATLVQPVGSPLSLECTVEGTSNPNLYWYRQAAGRGLQLLFYSVGIGQISSEVPQNLSASRPQDRQFILSSKKLLLSDSGFYLCAWSPTFSGNTIYFGEGSWLTVV.

This chain uses TRBV29-1 with TRBJ2-7; D unclear. CDR1 is SQVTM, CDR2 ANQGSEA, per germline. V was trimmed by 7 bases and J by 2 bases, leaving 12 bases between them. The CDR3 is made up of 12 amino acids. CDR3 DNA sequence: TGCAGCGCCTCGCATGAGACCTACGAGCAGTACTTC. Its protein product is CSASHETYEQYF.

The gene calls are TRBV5-4 and TRBJ2-7, with a weak D call TRBD2 (6 bases). V was trimmed by 1 base and J by 4 bases, leaving 15 bases between them. Germline V lookup: CDR1 SGHNT, CDR2 YYREEE (reference sequence). The CDR3 extends over 15 amino acids. This chain's CDR3 is CASSLKKDGGYEQYF. The CDR3 coding sequence is TGTGCCAGCAGCTTGAAGAAGGACGGGGGATACGAGCAGTACTTC. Filled out from reference TRBV5-4 and TRBJ2-7, the complete variable domain reads ETGVTQSPTHLIKTRGQQVTLRCSSQSGHNTVSWYQQALGQGPQFIFQYYREEENGRGNFPPRFSGLQFPNYSSELNVNALELDDSALYLCASSLKKDGGYEQYFGPGTRLTVT.

This clone was seen a single time. The chain couples TRBV6-5 to TRBJ2-1; no firm D call. This CDR3 region has 14 residues. CDR1 and CDR2 from the germline V gene are MNHEY and SVGAGI. V lost 0 bases and J lost 7, with 10 bases in between. The CDR3 protein is CASSYSQFANEQFF. The DNA of the CDR3 is TGTGCCAGCAGTTACTCCCAGTTTGCGAATGAGCAGTTCTTC.

This clone was recorded a few times. The chain is built from TRBV23-1 and TRBJ2-5; 10 positions agree with TRBD2. TRBV23-1 falls under the ORF class, with uncertain function. CDR3 length: 17 residues. Trimming cost V 0 bases and J 0 bases; bases outside gene matches: 4. The CDR3 sequence: CASSQSWTSGYQETQYF. CDR3 in DNA: TGCGCCAGCAGTCAATCCTGGACTAGCGGATACCAAGAGACCCAGTACTTC.